What follows are 8 T cell receptor beta chains derived from one specimen sequenced in a study of T cell responses to AZD1222 COVID-19 vaccine. Profiled with immunoSEQ multiplex PCR; TCRdb holds only in-frame clones, not every one. The repertoire holds approximately 120,000 clones, with roughly nine tenths as singletons. The sample in question was peripheral blood, obtained on day 0 of AZD1222 vaccination. The receptor set was obtained from an adult in good health.

The V and J genes are TRBV5-4 and TRBJ1-1; D remains ambiguous. CDR1 is SGHNT and CDR2 is YYREEE in the germline V gene (reference sequence). Trimming took off 4 bases at V and 7 bases at J, with 11 bases between the two ends. The CDR3 has 12 amino acids. This chain's CDR3 is CASSRENLEAFF. DNA of the CDR3: TGTGCCAGCAGCCGGGAGAATCTTGAAGCTTTCTTT.

V is TRBV2 and J is TRBJ1-2, with 8 bases fitting TRBD1. V gave up 5 bases and J gave up 6 bases; unmatched junction bases: 5. The CDR3 has 13 residues. Germline V gene data show CDR1 as SNHLY and CDR2 as FYNNEI. The CDR3 sequence: CASSWDRWDGYTF. The CDR3 DNA reads TGTGCCAGCAGTTGGGACAGGTGGGATGGCTACACCTTC.

The rearrangement joins TRBV21-1 to TRBJ1-2; the table assigns TRBD1, which was not confirmed against the DNA. TRBV21-1 is termed a pseudogene. The CDR3 runs 12 residues. The CDR3 sequence: CASSTGRYGYTF. The DNA of the CDR3 is TGTGCCAGTTCGACAGGTCGGTATGGCTACACCTTC.

The genes are TRBV19 and TRBJ1-3; no clear D gene. Germline CDR1 and CDR2: LNHDA and SQIVND (reference sequence). V lost 8 bases to trimming and J lost 8 bases, with 7 bases between them. The CDR3 length is 10 residues. The CDR3 nucleotides are TGTGCCAGTTTGGCGGACACCATATATTTT. Protein sequence: CASLADTIYF. The entire variable domain, with the rest obtained from reference TRBV19 and TRBJ1-3, is as follows: DGGITQSPKYLFRKEGQNVTLSCEQNLNHDAMYWYRQDPGQGLRLIYYSQIVNDFQKGDIAEGYSVSREKKESFPLTVTSAQKNPTAFYLCASLADTIYFGEGSWLTVV.

This sequence joins TRBV21-1 and TRBJ2-3; the table's D call TRBD1 went unverified against the DNA. TRBV21-1 is a pseudogene locus. The CDR3 sequence is 19 residues long. The CDR3 reads CASSKNLTPAGGETDTQYF. CDR3 coding DNA: TGTGCCAGCAGCAAAAATCTTACTCCCGCAGGGGGAGAAACAGATACGCAGTATTTT.

V is TRBV18 and J is TRBJ1-5; D remains ambiguous. V shed 6 bases and J shed 0 bases, with 12 bases lying between them. The CDR3 extends over 15 amino acids. Germline CDR1 KGHSH, CDR2 LQKENI. The CDR3 reads CASSWTGDSNQPQHF. The CDR3 coding sequence is TGTGCCAGCTCTTGGACGGGAGATAGCAATCAGCCCCAGCATTTT.

The genes are TRBV18 and TRBJ2-5; D gene unclear. Looked up from germline, CDR1 is KGHSH and CDR2 is LQKENI. The CDR3 consists of 13 residues. V was clipped by 2 bases and J by 6 bases, with 10 bases between them. DNA for the CDR3: TGTGCCAGCTCACCAGCATTAGGGAAGACCCAGTACTTC. Translating it yields CASSPALGKTQYF.

The chain links TRBV29-1 to TRBJ2-3; TRBD1 aligns across 10 bases. The CDR3 runs 14 residues. With 8 bases clipped from V and 2 bases from J, the junction kept 7 bases outside the gene matches. Germline CDR1 reads SQVTM; CDR2 reads ANQGSEA. The CDR3 DNA sequence: TGCAGCAAGACCGGGACAGGGGACACAGATACGCAGTATTTT. The encoded protein is CSKTGTGDTDTQYF.